This TCR beta chain was captured in a study of radiation and T cells in renal cell carcinoma (dated by TCRdb to the early 2020s). Study-wide context: In total, 53 samples underwent TCR beta sequencing: around 25 tumors plus 27 peripheral blood samples. A total of 4 million to 5 million unique CDR3 nucleotide sequences, encoding more than 2 million unique CDR3 amino acid sequences, were found across all 50 or so samples.

The sample's time point label, in plain terms: tumor resected at nephrectomy. The treatment or condition label for this specimen denotes: treatment-naive control, cytoreductive nephrectomy. For controls, tumors were taken from treatment-naive renal cell carcinoma patients who had cytoreductive nephrectomy with no radiation beforehand. Renal cell carcinoma with clear cell pathology was present in all patients. Control tumors used for TCR sequencing were obtained from 4 females and approximately eleven males (median age approximately 50 years, range about 40 to 90) and were resected from the early 2010s to the mid-2010s. The tumors were dissociated mechanically, digested with collagenase/hyaluronidase at 37 degrees C, processed in gentleMACS C tubes, and kept in liquid nitrogen. The QIAamp DNA Blood Mini Kit (Qiagen) was used to prepare genomic DNA for TCR sequencing. Only samples passing all quality control checks were included in the analyses.

The paper as a whole reports these results and caveats: The single-armed trial design could not address effects of radiation dose or scheduling on the TCR repertoire. TCR clonality was higher in irradiated tumors than in controls, as the top 100 clonotypes made up an average of around 54% of the repertoire in irradiated tumors compared with around 40% in nephrectomy-only tumors. Because only small tumor regions of roughly 1 g were available, intratumoral heterogeneity was not captured. Compared with control tumors, irradiated tumors had a greater number of dominant CDR3 motifs, and these motifs made up a bigger portion of the repertoire.

This clone is deemed large (0.1 to 1%). No antigen is known for it. Per-base qualities were not stored, and no clone one base away is much larger. TCR beta libraries were generated from genomic DNA with the immunoSEQ kit, following the manufacturer's recommendations. For library preparation, a first multiplex PCR was performed with proprietary primers, followed by a second PCR in which unique barcodes were added, and bead cleanups were performed after each round. Each sample batch included a kit-provided positive control reaction and a negative control reaction. The final libraries underwent checking on an Agilent 4200 TapeStation D1000 ScreenTape, volumetric pooling, and quantification by qPCR. An Illumina NextSeq500 fitted with a MidOutput 150-cycle cartridge performed the sequencing, running 156 Read1 cycles and 15 Index1 cycles with the kit's custom primers. The pooled library was loaded at 0.95 to 1 pM with about 20% PhiX control spiked in. The paper's processing steps were these. The vendor-processed data were analyzed in R, and a clonotype was defined as all T cells that share the same CDR3 nucleotide sequence. In the clone abundance analyses, frequencies in each sample were normalized to that sample's 10,000 most abundant clones. Public T cell clones, averaging fewer than five per sample, were removed before analysis. Dominant motif analysis used ImmunoMap with the PAM10 matrix, gap penalty 30 and homology threshold 0.3; motifs with cumulative frequency at least 0.01 counted as dominant. The table comes from immuneACCESS by way of TCRdb, which keeps in-frame sequences with V and J called. Part of the clones is missing from these tables; in studies checked, under half for an unresolved V gene and the rest for unknown reasons. V and J calls plus clone size are reproduced from that table; the DNA served to infer D and trimming. The sample includes fewer than 20,000 clones, with approximately 62% observed a single time. 30% to 35% of the sample goes to the ten largest clones.

Trimming takes 5 bases from V and 2 bases from J, and the germline ends sit 13 bases apart. As encoded in the germline V gene (reference sequence), CDR1 is PRHDT while CDR2 is FYEKMQ. Taken from cysteine to phenylalanine, the CDR3 has 14 residues. The read is trimmed to its CDR3 DNA, 42 bases read in frame from base 1. The source is a man between 45 and 60 years old with renal cell carcinoma. The chain is assembled from TRBV13 and TRBJ2-7; confidence is insufficient to name the D gene. The material sequenced was tumor tissue, taken from a patient whose treatment was nephrectomy without radiotherapy. The CDR3 corresponds to CASSPSATAYEQYF. The DNA is as follows: TGTGCCAGCAGCCCATCGGCTACAGCCTACGAGCAGTACTTC. Reference TRBV13 and TRBJ2-7 proteins supply the regions before and after the CDR3; the full variable domain is: AAGVIQSPRHLIKEKRETATLKCYPIPRHDTVYWYQQGPGQDPQFLISFYEKMQSDKGSIPDRFSAQQFSDYHSELNMSSLELGDSALYFCASSPSATAYEQYFGPGTRLTVT.